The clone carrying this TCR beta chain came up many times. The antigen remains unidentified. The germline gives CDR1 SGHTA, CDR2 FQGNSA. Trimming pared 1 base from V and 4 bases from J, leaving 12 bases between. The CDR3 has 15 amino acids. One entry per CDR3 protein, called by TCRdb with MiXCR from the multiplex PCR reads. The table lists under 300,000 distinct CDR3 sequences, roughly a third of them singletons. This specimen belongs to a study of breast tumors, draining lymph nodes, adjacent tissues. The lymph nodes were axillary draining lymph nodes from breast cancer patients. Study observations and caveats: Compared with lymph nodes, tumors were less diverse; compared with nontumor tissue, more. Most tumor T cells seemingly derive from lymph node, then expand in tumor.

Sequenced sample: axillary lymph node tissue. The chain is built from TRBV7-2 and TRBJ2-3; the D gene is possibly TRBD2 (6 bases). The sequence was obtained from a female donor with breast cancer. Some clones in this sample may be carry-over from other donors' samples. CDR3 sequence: CASSLGVGSSDTQYF. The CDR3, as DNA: TGTGCCAGCAGCTTAGGTGTCGGGAGCTCAGATACGCAGTATTTT.